The clone carrying this TCR beta chain was detected a few times. Its target is not known. CDR1 is SGHAT, CDR2 FQNNGV, per germline. The CDR3 spans 13 residues. Trimming at V came to 5 bases and at J to 5 bases, leaving 3 bases not matched to a gene. Prepared TCR beta cDNA libraries contained unique molecular identifiers. TCRdb called the PCR reads again in MiXCR, with one record for every CDR3 protein. The sample holds 700,000 to 800,000 distinct CDR3 sequences; 25% to 30% are singletons and the top ten take about 0.5%. The data were taken from a study of post-analysis software for immune sequencing data. Study as a whole: Disease courses included relapsing-remitting, secondary progressive and progressive-relapsing multiple sclerosis.

Study-level results: Five or six TRBV segments appeared more often in patients than in controls, and TRBV5-6, TRBV5-1 and TRBV20-1 were among these. Normalized Chao1 diversity was significantly lower in multiple sclerosis patients than in controls. Strong co-clustering by F measure was evident for samples that had been prepared in the same batch.

This sequence was found in a girl aged 10-17 years with multiple sclerosis. The gene calls are TRBV11-2 and TRBJ2-5; TRBD2 matches 9 bases. Sequencing was carried out using blood. CDR3 in amino acids: CASSGTSWETQYF. The CDR3 nucleotides are TGTGCCAGCAGCGGGACTAGCTGGGAGACCCAGTACTTC.